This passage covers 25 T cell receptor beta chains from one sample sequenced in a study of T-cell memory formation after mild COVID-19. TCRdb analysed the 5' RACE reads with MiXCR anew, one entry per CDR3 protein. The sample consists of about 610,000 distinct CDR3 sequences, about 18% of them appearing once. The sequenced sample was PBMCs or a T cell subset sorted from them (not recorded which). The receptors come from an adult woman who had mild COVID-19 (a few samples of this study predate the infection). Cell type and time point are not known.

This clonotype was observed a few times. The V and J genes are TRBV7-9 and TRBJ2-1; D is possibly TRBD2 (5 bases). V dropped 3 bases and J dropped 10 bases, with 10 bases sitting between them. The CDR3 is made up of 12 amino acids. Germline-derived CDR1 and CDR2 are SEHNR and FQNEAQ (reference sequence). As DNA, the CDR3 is TGTGCCAGCAGCTTGGACTTACTCGAGCAGTTCTTC. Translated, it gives CASSLDLLEQFF.

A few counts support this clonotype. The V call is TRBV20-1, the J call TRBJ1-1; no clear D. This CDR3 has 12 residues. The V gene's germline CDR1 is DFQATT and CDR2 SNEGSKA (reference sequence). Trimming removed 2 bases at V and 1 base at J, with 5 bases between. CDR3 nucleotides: TGCAGTGCTAGACGGCAGAACACTGAAGCTTTCTTT. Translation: CSARRQNTEAFF.

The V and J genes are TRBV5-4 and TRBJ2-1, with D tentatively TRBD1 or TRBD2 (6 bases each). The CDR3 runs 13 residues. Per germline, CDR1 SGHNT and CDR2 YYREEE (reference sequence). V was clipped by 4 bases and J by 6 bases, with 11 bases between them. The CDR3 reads CASSTKGGNEQFF. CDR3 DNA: TGTGCCAGCAGCACCAAGGGGGGCAATGAGCAGTTCTTC.

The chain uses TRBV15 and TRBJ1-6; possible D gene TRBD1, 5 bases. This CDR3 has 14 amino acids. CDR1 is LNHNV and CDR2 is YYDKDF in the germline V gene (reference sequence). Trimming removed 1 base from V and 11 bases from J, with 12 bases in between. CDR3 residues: CATSRVRGWTPLHF. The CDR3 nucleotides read TGTGCCACCAGCAGAGTACGGGGGTGGACACCCCTCCACTTT.

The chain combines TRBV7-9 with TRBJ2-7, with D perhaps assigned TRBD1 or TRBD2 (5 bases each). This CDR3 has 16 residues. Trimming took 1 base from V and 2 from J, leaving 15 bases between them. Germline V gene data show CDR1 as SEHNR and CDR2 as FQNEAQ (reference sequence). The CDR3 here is CASSLGARGSTYEQYF. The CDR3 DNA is TGTGCCAGCAGCTTAGGGGCGAGGGGCTCCACCTACGAGCAGTACTTC.

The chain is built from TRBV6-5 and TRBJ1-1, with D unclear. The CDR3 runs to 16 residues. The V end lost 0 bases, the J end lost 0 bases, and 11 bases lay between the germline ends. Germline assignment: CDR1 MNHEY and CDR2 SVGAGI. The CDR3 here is CASSYSRHSVNTEAFF. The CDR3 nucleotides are TGTGCCAGCAGTTACTCTAGGCATAGCGTGAACACTGAAGCTTTCTTT.

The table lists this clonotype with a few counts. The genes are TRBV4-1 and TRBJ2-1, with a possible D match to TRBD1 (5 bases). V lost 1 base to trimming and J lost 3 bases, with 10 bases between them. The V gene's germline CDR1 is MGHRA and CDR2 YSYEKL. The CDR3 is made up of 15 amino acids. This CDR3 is CASSQVQGSYNEQFF. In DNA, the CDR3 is TGCGCCAGCAGCCAAGTGCAGGGTAGCTACAATGAGCAGTTCTTC.

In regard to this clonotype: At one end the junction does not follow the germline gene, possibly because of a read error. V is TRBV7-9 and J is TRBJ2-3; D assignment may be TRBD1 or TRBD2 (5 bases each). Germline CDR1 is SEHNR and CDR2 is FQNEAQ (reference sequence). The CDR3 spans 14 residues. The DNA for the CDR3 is TGTGCCAGCAGCCCCCTCGGGGCGACAGATACACAGTATTTT. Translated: CASSPLGATDTQYF. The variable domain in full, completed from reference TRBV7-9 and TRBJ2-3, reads DTGVSQNPRHKITKRGQNVTFRCDPISEHNRLYWYRQTLGQGPEFLTYFQNEAQLEKSRLLSDRFSAERPKGSFSTLEIQRTEQGDSAMYLCASSPLGATDTQYFGPGTRLTVL.

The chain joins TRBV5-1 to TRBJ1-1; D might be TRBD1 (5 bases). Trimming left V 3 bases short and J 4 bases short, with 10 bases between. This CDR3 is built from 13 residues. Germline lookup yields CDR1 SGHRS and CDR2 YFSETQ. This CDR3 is CASSSHGTTEAFF. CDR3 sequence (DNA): TGCGCCAGCAGCTCCCACGGGACCACTGAAGCTTTCTTT. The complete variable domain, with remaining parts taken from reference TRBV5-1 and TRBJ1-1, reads KAGVTQTPRYLIKTRGQQVTLSCSPISGHRSVSWYQQTPGQGLQFLFEYFSETQRNKGNFPGRFSGRQFSNSRSEMNVSTLELGDSALYLCASSSHGTTEAFFGQGTRLTVV.

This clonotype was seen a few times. The CDR3 bases are TGTGCCACCAGTGACCGTGGCGGGCATGAAGCTTTCTTT. Translation: CATSDRGGHEAFF. The rearrangement uses TRBV24-1 and TRBJ1-1; D call uncertain. With 4 bases removed from V and 7 bases from J, the gap between germline ends came to 12 bases. Germline V lookup: CDR1 KGHDR, CDR2 SFDVKD. There are 13 residues in the CDR3.

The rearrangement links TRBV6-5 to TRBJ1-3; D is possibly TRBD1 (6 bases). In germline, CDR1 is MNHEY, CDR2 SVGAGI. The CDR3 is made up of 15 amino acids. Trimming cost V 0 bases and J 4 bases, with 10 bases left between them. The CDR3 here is CASSYSWGRGNTIYF. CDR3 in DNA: TGTGCCAGCAGTTACTCATGGGGGCGAGGAAACACCATATATTTT.

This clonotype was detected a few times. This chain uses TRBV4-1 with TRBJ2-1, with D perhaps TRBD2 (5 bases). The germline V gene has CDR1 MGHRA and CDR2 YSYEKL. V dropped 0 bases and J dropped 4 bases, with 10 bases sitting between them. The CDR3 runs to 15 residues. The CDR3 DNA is TGCGCCAGCAGCCAAGAAGCGGTGCCATACAATGAGCAGTTCTTC. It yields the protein CASSQEAVPYNEQFF.

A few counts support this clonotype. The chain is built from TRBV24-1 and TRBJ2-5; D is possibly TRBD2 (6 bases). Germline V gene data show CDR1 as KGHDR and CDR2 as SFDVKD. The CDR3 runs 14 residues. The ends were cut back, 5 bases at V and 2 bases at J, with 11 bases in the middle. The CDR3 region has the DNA TGTGCCACCAGTGTTGGGGGGAATCAAGAGACCCAGTACTTC. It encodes CATSVGGNQETQYF.

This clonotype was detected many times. The CDR3, as DNA: TGCGCCAGCAGCTTGGAGCCGAGCTCCTACAATGAGCAGTTCTTC. Its protein is CASSLEPSSYNEQFF. The rearrangement links TRBV5-1 to TRBJ2-1; D unresolved. V was trimmed by 0 bases and J by 0 bases, leaving 7 bases between them. This CDR3 spans 15 amino acids. Per the germline V gene, CDR1 is SGHRS and CDR2 is YFSETQ.

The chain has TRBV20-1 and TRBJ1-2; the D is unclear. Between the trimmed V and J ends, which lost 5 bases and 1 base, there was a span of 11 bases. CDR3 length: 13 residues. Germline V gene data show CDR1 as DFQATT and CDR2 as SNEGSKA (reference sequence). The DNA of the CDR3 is TGCAGTGCTGTCACGACCAATAACTATGGCTACACCTTC. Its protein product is CSAVTTNNYGYTF.

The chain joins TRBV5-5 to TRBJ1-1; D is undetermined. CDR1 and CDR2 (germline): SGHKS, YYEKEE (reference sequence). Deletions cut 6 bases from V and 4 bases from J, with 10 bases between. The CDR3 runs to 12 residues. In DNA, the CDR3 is TGTGCCAGCATGGGAGGGATCACTGAAGCTTTCTTT. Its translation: CASMGGITEAFF.

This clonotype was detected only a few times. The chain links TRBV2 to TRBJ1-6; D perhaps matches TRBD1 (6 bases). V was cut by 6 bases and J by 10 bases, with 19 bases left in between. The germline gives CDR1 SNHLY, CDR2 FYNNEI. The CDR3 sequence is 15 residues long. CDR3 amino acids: CASRKTDSMESPLHF. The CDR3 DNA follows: TGTGCCAGCAGGAAGACGGACAGCATGGAGTCACCCCTCCACTTT.

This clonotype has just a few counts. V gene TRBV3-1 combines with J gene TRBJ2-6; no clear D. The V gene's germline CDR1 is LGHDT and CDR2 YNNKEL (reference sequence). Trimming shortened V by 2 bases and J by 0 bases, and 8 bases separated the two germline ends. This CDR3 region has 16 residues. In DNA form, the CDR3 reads TGTGCCAGCAGCCAATTAACTATCTCTGGGGCCAACGTCCTGACTTTC. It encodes CASSQLTISGANVLTF.

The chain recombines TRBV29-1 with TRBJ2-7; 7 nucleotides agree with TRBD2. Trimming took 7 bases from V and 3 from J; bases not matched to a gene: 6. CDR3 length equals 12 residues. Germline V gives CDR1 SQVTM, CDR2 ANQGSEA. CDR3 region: CSAGTNYYEQYF. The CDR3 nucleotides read TGCAGCGCCGGGACTAACTACTACGAGCAGTACTTC.

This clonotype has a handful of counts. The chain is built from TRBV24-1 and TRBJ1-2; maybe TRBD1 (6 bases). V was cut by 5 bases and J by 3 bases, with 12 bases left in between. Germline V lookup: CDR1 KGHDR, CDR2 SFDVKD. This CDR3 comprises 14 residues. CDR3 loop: CATSAPTGDYGYTF. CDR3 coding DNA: TGTGCCACCAGTGCCCCGACAGGCGACTATGGCTACACCTTC.

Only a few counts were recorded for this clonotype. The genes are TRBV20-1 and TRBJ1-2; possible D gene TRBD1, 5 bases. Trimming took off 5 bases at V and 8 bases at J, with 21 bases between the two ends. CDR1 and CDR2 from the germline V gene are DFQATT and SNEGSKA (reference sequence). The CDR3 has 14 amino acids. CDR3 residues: CSADRGRQRGGYTF. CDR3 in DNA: TGCAGTGCTGACCGGGGCCGTCAGAGGGGAGGCTACACCTTC.

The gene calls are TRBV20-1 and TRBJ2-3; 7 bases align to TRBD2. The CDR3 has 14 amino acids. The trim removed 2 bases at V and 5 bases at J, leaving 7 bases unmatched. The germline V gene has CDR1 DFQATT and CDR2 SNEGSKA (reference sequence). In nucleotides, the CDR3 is TGCAGTGCTAGACGGGCGGGAGCGTTAGATACGCAGTATTTT. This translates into CSARRAGALDTQYF.

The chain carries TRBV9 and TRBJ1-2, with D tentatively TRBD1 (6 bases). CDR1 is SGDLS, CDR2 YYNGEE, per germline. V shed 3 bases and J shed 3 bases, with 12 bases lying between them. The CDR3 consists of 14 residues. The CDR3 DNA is TGTGCCAGCAGCGCTGCCACAGGGTACTATGGCTACACCTTC. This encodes CASSAATGYYGYTF.

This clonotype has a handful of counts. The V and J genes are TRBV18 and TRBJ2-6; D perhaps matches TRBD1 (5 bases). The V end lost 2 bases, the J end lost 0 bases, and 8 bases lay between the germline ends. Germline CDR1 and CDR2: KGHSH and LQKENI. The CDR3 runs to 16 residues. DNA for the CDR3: TGTGCCAGCTCACCAATCGACAGCTCTGGGGCCAACGTCCTGACTTTC. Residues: CASSPIDSSGANVLTF. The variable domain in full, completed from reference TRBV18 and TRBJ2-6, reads NAGVMQNPRHLVRRRGQEARLRCSPMKGHSHVYWYRQLPEEGLKFMVYLQKENIIDESGMPKERFSAEFPKEGPSILRIQQVVRGDSAAYFCASSPIDSSGANVLTFGAGSRLTVL.

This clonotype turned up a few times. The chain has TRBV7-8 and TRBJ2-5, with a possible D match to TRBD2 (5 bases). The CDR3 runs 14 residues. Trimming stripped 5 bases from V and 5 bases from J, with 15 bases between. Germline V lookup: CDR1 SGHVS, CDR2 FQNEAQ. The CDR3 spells CASSMGFSVETQYF. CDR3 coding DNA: TGTGCCAGCAGCATGGGCTTTAGCGTTGAGACCCAGTACTTC.